The present T cell receptor beta chain was sequenced within a study of beta chain features in type 1 diabetes. Reverse transcription of all isolated RNA meant that expressed TCRB transcripts were sequenced. The data were produced by immunoSEQ multiplex PCR, yet TCRdb's version contains in-frame clones alone and is incomplete. The table lists 250,000 to 350,000 clones, around 13% of them singletons, with around 7% in the top ten. This clone was counted only a few times. Germline-derived CDR1 and CDR2 are SGHTS and YDEGEE. This CDR3 contains 14 residues. V gave up 1 base and J gave up 7 bases, with 12 bases separating them.

The chain recombines TRBV5-8 with TRBJ1-5; D remains unclear. The source of this sequence is a man between 25 and 39 years old in good health. The material sequenced was central memory CD4+ T cells from blood. CDR3 nucleotides: TGTGCCAGCAGCTTGTCCCATCCGGGACAGCCCCAGCATTTT. Encoded protein: CASSLSHPGQPQHF.